This is a list of T cell receptor beta chains from one sample in a study of CD8 T cells in ankylosing spondylitis. One entry per CDR3 protein, called by TCRdb with MiXCR from the 5' RACE reads. The data show more than 200,000 distinct CDR3 sequences, more than 20% seen once. Sequenced input: blood, either unsorted or a sorted T cell fraction (not recorded which). These receptors were collected from a male donor with ankylosing spondylitis or in good health (not recorded which). Both conserved end residues are part of each CDR3. The D gene is left open where the match is weak. Expanded clones get a size class; other rows say once, few or many, or leave the size out.

>-|-|TRBV4-1|TRBJ2-1
CASSPSYRDYLDEQFF
>many|TRBD2|TRBV3-1|TRBJ2-1
CASSQGGLPLYNEQFF
>few|TRBD1|TRBV6-1|TRBJ2-5
CASSDPGQGGETQYF
>many|-|TRBV7-8|TRBJ2-1
CASSLGRGVYNEQFF
>few|TRBD1|TRBV6-5|TRBJ2-5
CASSYTGTGPETQYF
>few|-|TRBV12-3/TRBV12-4|TRBJ2-7
CASRRDSSYEQYF
>-|-|TRBV29-1|TRBJ2-5
CSGESETQYF
>-|-|TRBV12-3/TRBV12-4|TRBJ2-1
CASSLGGVEQFF
>few|-|TRBV4-1|TRBJ2-3
CASSQEPRADTQYF
>-|-|TRBV25-1|TRBJ2-5
CASSAPRGVETQYF
>-|TRBD2|TRBV12-3/TRBV12-4|TRBJ2-5
CAFSLRYFLAGGRETQYF
>many|-|TRBV20-1|TRBJ1-1
CSAPARQNTEAFF
>-|-|TRBV19|TRBJ2-7
CASSMSGRTYEQYF
>-|-|TRBV6-5|TRBJ1-1
CASNRYTEAFF
>many|-|TRBV7-3|TRBJ2-1
CASSPQGARGIYEQFF
>many|-|TRBV29-1|TRBJ2-3
CSGGHSTDTQYF
>-|TRBD1|TRBV29-1|TRBJ2-1
CSSTGTGGWHEQFF
>-|-|TRBV6-1|TRBJ2-3
CASSELGGTDTQYF
>few|-|TRBV10-3|TRBJ2-3
CAISESNPEVDTQYF
>-|TRBD2|TRBV24-1|TRBJ2-3
CATSDSGGGARDTQYF
>-|TRBD1|TRBV12-3/TRBV12-4|TRBJ2-1
CTSSLAQGIPLNTYNEQFF
>few|-|TRBV29-1|TRBJ1-3
CSVESGNTIYF
>many|-|TRBV6-5|TRBJ2-5
CASSRIGTREYF
>few|-|TRBV20-1|TRBJ2-3
CSAPPTDTQYF
>many|-|TRBV7-2|TRBJ1-1
CASSLAGTKNTEAFF
>few|TRBD2|TRBV20-1|TRBJ2-3
CSAPPGLAETYTDTQYF
>-|TRBD2|TRBV20-1|TRBJ2-2
CSAIGLAGGRPRRGELFF
>many|-|TRBV3-1|TRBJ2-1
CASSLPGVGNEQFF
>-|-|TRBV12-3/TRBV12-4|TRBJ1-4
CASSLGRSNEKLFF
>few|-|TRBV20-1|TRBJ2-7
CSASFQTGPGHEQYF
>many|-|TRBV3-1|TRBJ2-7
CASSQDPETGEQYF
>many|-|TRBV9|TRBJ2-5
CASSARDQETQYF
>-|-|TRBV20-1|TRBJ2-3
CSARDGLMDTQYF
>-|TRBD1|TRBV11-3|TRBJ2-7
CASSNRGVDEQYF
>many|TRBD1|TRBV12-3/TRBV12-4|TRBJ2-4
CASSSPGQAAKNIQYF